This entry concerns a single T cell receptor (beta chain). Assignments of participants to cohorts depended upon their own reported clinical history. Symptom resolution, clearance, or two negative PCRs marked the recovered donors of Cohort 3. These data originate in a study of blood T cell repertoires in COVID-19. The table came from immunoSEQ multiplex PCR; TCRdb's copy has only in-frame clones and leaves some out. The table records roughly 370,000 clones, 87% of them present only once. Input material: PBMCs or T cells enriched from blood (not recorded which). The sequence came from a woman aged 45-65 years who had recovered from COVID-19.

CDR3 nucleotide sequence: TGTGCCAGCAGCCAAGATCGCGGGGACAGACCTGTCTACGAGCAGTACTTC. Its translation: CASSQDRGDRPVYEQYF. The genes are TRBV3-1 (or the pseudogene TRBV3-2) and TRBJ2-7; D possibly corresponds to TRBD1 (7 bases). Germline V gene data show CDR1 as LGHDT and CDR2 as YNNKEL (reference sequence). The length of the CDR3 is 17 residues. Between the trimmed V and J ends, which lost 0 bases and 3 bases, there was a span of 18 bases.